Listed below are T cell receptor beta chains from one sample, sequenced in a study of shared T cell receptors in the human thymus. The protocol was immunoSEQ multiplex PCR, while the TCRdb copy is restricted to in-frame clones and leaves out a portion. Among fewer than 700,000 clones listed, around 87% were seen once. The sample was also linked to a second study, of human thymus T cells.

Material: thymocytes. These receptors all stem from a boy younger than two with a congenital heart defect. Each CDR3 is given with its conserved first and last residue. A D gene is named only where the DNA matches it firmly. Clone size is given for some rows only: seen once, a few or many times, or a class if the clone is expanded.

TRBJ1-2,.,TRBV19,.,CASSNRWSSSYGYTF,TGTGCCAGTAGCAACAGGTGGAGTAGCTCCTATGGCTACACCTTC
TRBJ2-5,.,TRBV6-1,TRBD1,CASSEQGGPQETQYF,TGTGCCAGCAGTGAACAAGGGGGCCCCCAAGAGACCCAGTACTTC
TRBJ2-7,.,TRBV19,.,CASSLRDKTHEQYF,TGTGCCAGTAGTCTCCGGGACAAAACCCACGAGCAGTACTTC
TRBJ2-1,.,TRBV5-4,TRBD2,CASSPSPLASGSNEQFF,TGTGCCAGCAGCCCGTCCCCCCTGGCTAGCGGGAGTAATGAGCAGTTCTTC
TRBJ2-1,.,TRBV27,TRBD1,CASSVDRGHNEQFF,TGTGCCAGCAGTGTCGACAGGGGCCACAATGAGCAGTTCTTC
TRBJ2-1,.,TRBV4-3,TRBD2,CASSQKVPGLAGGILFF,TGCGCCAGCAGCCAAAAGGTCCCGGGACTAGCGGGAGGAATTTTGTTCTTC
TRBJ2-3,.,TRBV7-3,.,CASSQNRASLGSDTQYF,TGTGCCAGCAGCCAGAACAGGGCCTCGCTCGGGTCAGATACGCAGTATTTT
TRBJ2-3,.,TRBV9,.,CASSVALGATNTDTQYF,TGTGCCAGCAGCGTAGCTCTGGGGGCTACCAACACAGATACGCAGTATTTT
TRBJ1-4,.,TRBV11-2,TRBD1,CASSLVDRAIATNEKLFF,TGTGCCAGCAGCTTAGTCGACAGGGCAATTGCAACTAATGAAAAACTGTTTTTT
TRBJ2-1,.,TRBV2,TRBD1,CAEGQIVNEQFF,TGTGCCGAGGGACAGATCGTCAATGAGCAGTTCTTC
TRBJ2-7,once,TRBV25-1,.,CASSEYRPGGTYEQYF,TGTGCCAGCAGTGAATATCGGCCAGGGGGGACCTACGAGCAGTACTTC
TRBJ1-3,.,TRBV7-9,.,CASRNSGNTIYF,TGTGCCAGCAGGAACTCAGGAAACACCATATATTTT
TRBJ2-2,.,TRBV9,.,CASSVASGFTGELFF,TGTGCCAGCAGCGTAGCCAGCGGGTTCACCGGGGAGCTGTTTTTT
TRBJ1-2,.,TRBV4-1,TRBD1,CASSQDRAGTGGAYGYTF,TGCGCCAGCAGCCAAGATCGCGCCGGGACAGGGGGCGCCTATGGCTACACCTTC
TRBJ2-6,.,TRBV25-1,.,CASSAGAAGANVLTF,TGTGCCAGCAGTGCAGGGGCAGCTGGGGCCAACGTCCTGACTTTC
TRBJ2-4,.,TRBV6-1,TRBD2,CASSEAESGRQGNIQYF,TGTGCCAGCAGTGAAGCGGAAAGCGGGAGGCAGGGGAACATTCAGTACTTC
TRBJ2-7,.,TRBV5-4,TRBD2,CASSFGSGSGYEQYF,TGTGCCAGCAGCTTTGGTAGCGGGAGTGGATACGAGCAGTACTTC
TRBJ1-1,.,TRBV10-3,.,CAISSPTGSTEAFF,TGTGCCATCAGTTCCCCCACAGGGAGCACTGAAGCTTTCTTT